The 5 T cell receptor beta chains given below trace back to one sample, sequenced in a study of cytomegalovirus exposure and HLA in healthy donors. In the PCR, 60 Vbeta and 13 Jbeta primers were used. The method was immunoSEQ multiplex PCR; TCRdb's version includes in-frame clones alone and lacks a portion of them. The repertoire holds more than 110,000 clones, just over 70% seen once, with 1.5% to 2% in the top ten. The sequenced material came from PBMCs. The source of these receptors is a woman in her twenties or thirties in good health and CMV-seronegative.

The chain is built from TRBV10-3 and TRBJ1-3, with D tentatively TRBD1 (6 bases). CDR1 is ENHRY and CDR2 is SYGVKD in the germline V gene. The CDR3 contains 14 residues. V was shortened by 10 bases and J by 0 bases, with 13 bases between the two germline ends. This CDR3 is CATELDSSGNTIYF. The CDR3 region has the DNA TGTGCCACCGAACTGGACAGCTCTGGAAACACCATATATTTT.

The CDR3 nucleotides are TGTGCCAGCAGCGTAGGCCAGGGGGCTAACTCCTACAATGAGCAGTTCTTC. It is translated as CASSVGQGANSYNEQFF. The chain is built from TRBV9 and TRBJ2-1; 8 positions match TRBD1. The germline gives CDR1 SGDLS, CDR2 YYNGEE. The CDR3 covers 17 residues. Unmatched junction bases numbered 5, after V lost 0 bases and J lost 0 bases.

The count of this clone is one. The V and J genes are TRBV11-2 and TRBJ2-5; 12 bases are shared with TRBD2. CDR1 and CDR2 from the germline V gene are SGHAT and FQNNGV. The CDR3 has 15 amino acids. V lost 6 bases to trimming and J lost 5 bases; unmatched junction nucleotides: 7. The CDR3 coding sequence is TGTGCCAGCAGAACTAGCGGGGGGCATCCCGAGACCCAGTACTTC. Encoded protein: CASRTSGGHPETQYF.

This clone has just a few counts. This chain uses TRBV29-1 with TRBJ2-2, with 7 bases identical to TRBD2. V lost 7 bases, J lost 5 bases, and 13 bases stayed unmatched. In germline, CDR1 is SQVTM, CDR2 ANQGSEA. CDR3 length: 15 residues. As DNA, the CDR3 is TGCAGCGCAGGTTTGGGATTGCGGGGGACCGGGGAGCTGTTTTTT. It is translated as CSAGLGLRGTGELFF.

This rearrangement joins TRBV19 to TRBJ1-6, with D possibly being TRBD1 (5 bases). Germline loops: CDR1 LNHDA, CDR2 SQIVND (reference sequence). V dropped 3 bases and J dropped 7 bases, with 13 bases sitting between them. The CDR3 covers 15 residues. The CDR3 loop is CASSMSAGSNSPLHF. The CDR3 nucleotides read TGTGCCAGTAGTATGAGTGCAGGGTCGAATTCACCCCTCCACTTT.